The 28 T cell receptor beta chains reported below all come from one sample, sequenced in a study of blood T cell repertoires in COVID-19. Assay: immunoSEQ multiplex PCR; the TCRdb copy retains only in-frame clones and omits some. The sample contains 150,000 or so clones, 80% to 90% of which appear only once. The sequenced sample was peripheral blood. The receptor set was obtained from an older woman with COVID-19, enrolled during active disease.

The gene calls are TRBV7-2 and TRBJ2-7; 9 bases are a match to TRBD1. V shed 1 base and J 4 bases; nucleotides not matched to a gene: 5. Germline CDR1 reads SGHTA; CDR2 reads FQGNSA. The CDR3 contains 15 residues. The CDR3 is CASSLGLGQGYEQYF. CDR3 in DNA: TGTGCCAGCAGCTTAGGGCTCGGACAGGGGTACGAGCAGTACTTC.

The J gene is TRBJ2-7, the V gene TRBV27; D gene ambiguous. V shed 4 bases and J shed 4 bases, with 5 bases lying between them. Germline V lookup: CDR1 MNHEY, CDR2 SMNVEV (reference sequence). The CDR3 length is 11 residues. The CDR3 DNA reads as TGTGCCAGCAGTTCCCGGTACGAGCAGTACTTC. This translates into CASSSRYEQYF.

This clone was seen a handful of times. The V gene is TRBV28, the J gene TRBJ1-6; D is undetermined. Germline CDR1 and CDR2: MDHEN and SYDVKM. The CDR3 has 13 residues. CDR3 DNA sequence: TGTGCTTCGGGGAGCTCCTATAATTCACCCCTCCACTTT. As protein: CASGSSYNSPLHF. Drawing the rest from reference TRBV28 and TRBJ1-6, the complete variable domain is DVKVTQSSRYLVKRTGEKVFLECVQDMDHENMFWYRQDPGLGLRLIYFSYDVKMKEKGDIPEGYSVSREKKERFSLILESASTNQTSMYLCASGSSYNSPLHFGNGTRLTVT.

The genes are TRBV5-1 and TRBJ2-1; D perhaps matches TRBD2 (6 bases). The V gene's germline CDR1 is SGHRS and CDR2 YFSETQ. Trimming shortened V by 4 bases and J by 1 base, and 12 bases separated the two germline ends. The CDR3 is made up of 15 amino acids. CDR3 region: CASSTGGLSYNEQFF. The CDR3 DNA follows: TGCGCCAGCAGCACCGGGGGATTGTCCTACAATGAGCAGTTCTTC.

The chain has TRBV29-1 and TRBJ2-7, with 11 positions matching TRBD1. V lost 6 bases and J lost 3; bases outside the gene matches: 7. Germline V gene sequence: CDR1 SQVTM, CDR2 ANQGSEA. The CDR3 totals 14 residues. The CDR3 DNA reads TGCAGCGTCGATACCGGGACAGGGGGCTACGAGCAGTACTTC. It translates to CSVDTGTGGYEQYF.

The chain links TRBV5-1 to TRBJ1-2; 7 bases align to TRBD1. CDR1 SGHRS and CDR2 YFSETQ come from the germline V gene. With 4 bases clipped from V and 3 bases from J, the junction kept 9 bases outside the gene matches. CDR3 length: 15 amino acids. CDR3 protein: CASSIDRVRDYGYTF. The CDR3 DNA reads as TGCGCCAGCAGCATAGACAGGGTGAGGGACTATGGCTACACCTTC.

J is TRBJ2-2 and V is TRBV29-1, with 9 bases lining up with TRBD2. The CDR3 has 16 amino acids. Germline-derived CDR1 and CDR2 are SQVTM and ANQGSEA. The ends lost 6 bases at V and 3 bases at J; junction bases unmatched: 11. The CDR3 coding sequence is TGCAGCGTCCGAGGTGGCGGGGGGGCGGACACCGGGGAGCTGTTTTTT. It is translated as CSVRGGGGADTGELFF.

The chain links TRBV7-3 to TRBJ2-3, with 9 bases identical to TRBD2. Germline trimming cut 0 bases from V and 3 bases from J; bases unmatched to any gene: 4. Germline V gives CDR1 SGHTA, CDR2 FQGTGA. This CDR3 is built from 16 residues. The CDR3 spells CASSLTPSGATDTQYF. CDR3 bases: TGTGCCAGCAGCTTAACCCCTAGCGGGGCGACAGATACGCAGTATTTT.

The gene calls are TRBV9 and TRBJ2-1; a weak D match, TRBD2 (7 bases). There are 14 residues in the CDR3. Germline assignment: CDR1 SGDLS and CDR2 YYNGEE. Trimming removed 3 bases at V and 4 bases at J, with 11 bases between. The chain's CDR3 is CASSEGGGYNEQFF. DNA for the CDR3: TGTGCCAGCAGCGAGGGGGGAGGGTACAATGAGCAGTTCTTC.

Only a few counts were recorded for this clone. V usage is TRBV27 and J usage is TRBJ2-7; TRBD1 might be the D (6 bases). The V gene's germline CDR1 is MNHEY and CDR2 SMNVEV (reference sequence). The CDR3 is made up of 13 amino acids. V was shortened by 1 base and J by 4 bases, with 8 bases between the two germline ends. CDR3 bases: TGTGCCAGCAGTTTATTCCAGGGGTACGAGCAGTACTTC. This sequence encodes CASSLFQGYEQYF.

The gene calls are TRBV19 and TRBJ1-1; 10 bases are a match to TRBD1. Germline V gene data show CDR1 as LNHDA and CDR2 as SQIVND (reference sequence). J gave up 1 base and V 5 bases, and 10 bases lay outside the gene matches. The CDR3 has 17 residues. The CDR3 spells CASSRPGQGIRNTEAFF. For the CDR3, the DNA is TGTGCCAGTAGTCGGCCGGGACAGGGGATAAGGAACACTGAAGCTTTCTTT.

This chain links TRBV5-8 with TRBJ2-7, with no clear D. Germline V CDR1 and CDR2: SGHTS, YDEGEE. This CDR3 comprises 15 residues. V gave up 4 bases and J gave up 5 bases, with 19 bases separating them. CDR3 bases: TGTGCCAGCAGCCAAGCCTATAGGAGCCGGGACGAGCAGTACTTC. Protein: CASSQAYRSRDEQYF.

The V and J genes are TRBV20-1 and TRBJ1-1; D is undetermined. V shed 3 bases and J shed 5 bases, with 13 bases lying between them. Germline loops: CDR1 DFQATT, CDR2 SNEGSKA (reference sequence). CDR3 size: 13 residues. This chain's CDR3 is CSASWGVETEAFF. The CDR3 DNA reads TGCAGTGCTAGTTGGGGAGTTGAGACTGAAGCTTTCTTT.

This chain links TRBV5-1 with TRBJ2-5, with a tentative D call TRBD2 (7 bases). Trimming cost V 4 bases and J 5 bases, with 15 bases left between them. The CDR3 has 14 residues. The germline gives CDR1 SGHRS, CDR2 YFSETQ. CDR3 nucleotides: TGCGCCAGCAGCCCCTCACAGGGAGGGGAGACCCAGTACTTC. This translates into CASSPSQGGETQYF. Complete variable domain (other parts from reference TRBV5-1 and TRBJ2-5): KAGVTQTPRYLIKTRGQQVTLSCSPISGHRSVSWYQQTPGQGLQFLFEYFSETQRNKGNFPGRFSGRQFSNSRSEMNVSTLELGDSALYLCASSPSQGGETQYFGPGTRLLVL.

This chain connects TRBV7-9 to TRBJ1-1; TRBD1 matches 7 bases. The CDR3 is made up of 14 amino acids. CDR1 and CDR2 (germline): SEHNR, FQNEAQ (reference sequence). Unmatched junction bases numbered 4, after V lost 1 base and J lost 5 bases. This CDR3 reads CASSLEGARTEAFF. The CDR3 DNA follows: TGTGCCAGCAGCTTAGAGGGGGCGAGGACTGAAGCTTTCTTT.

The chain uses TRBV7-3 and TRBJ1-2; 10 positions agree with TRBD1. The CDR3 is 14 amino acids. V gave up 5 bases and J gave up 7 bases; unmatched junction bases: 7. Germline CDR1 and CDR2: SGHTA and FQGTGA. CDR3 residues: CASSPTGGASGYTF. The DNA of the CDR3 is TGTGCCAGCAGCCCGACAGGGGGCGCGTCTGGCTACACCTTC.

This clone was counted a single time. V is TRBV7-9 and J is TRBJ1-1; D remains unclear. Per the germline V gene, CDR1 is SEHNR and CDR2 is FQNEAQ (reference sequence). The CDR3 has 10 amino acids. The ends were cut back, 5 bases at V and 10 bases at J, with 8 bases in the middle. Here the CDR3 DNA reads TGTGCCAGCAGCGGGCGGGCAGCTTTCTTT. This gives the protein CASSGRAAFF.

This chain links TRBV6-2 or TRBV6-3 with TRBJ2-1, with D possibly TRBD1 on 5 matching bases. The germline V gene encodes CDR1 MNHEY and CDR2 SVGEGT. The CDR3 loop spans 15 amino acids. Between the trimmed V and J ends, which lost 2 bases and 0 bases, there was a span of 8 bases. DNA of the CDR3: TGTGCCAGCAGTTACCCAGGGTCCTCCTACAATGAGCAGTTCTTC. Translating it yields CASSYPGSSYNEQFF.

Only a few counts were recorded for this clone. This chain connects TRBV7-2 to TRBJ2-2; no reliable D call. The CDR3 has 16 residues. The ends were cut back, 2 bases at V and 2 bases at J, with 12 bases in the middle. The germline V gene has CDR1 SGHTA and CDR2 FQGNSA. Here the CDR3 reads CASSLPQTINTGELFF. The DNA of the CDR3 is TGTGCCAGCAGCTTACCACAGACCATTAACACCGGGGAGCTGTTTTTT.

The V call is TRBV5-1, the J call TRBJ1-1; D is perhaps TRBD1 (6 bases). Between the trimmed V and J ends, which lost 1 base and 8 bases, there was a span of 15 bases. Looked up from germline, CDR1 is SGHRS and CDR2 is YFSETQ. The CDR3 spans 14 residues. CDR3 bases: TGCGCCAGCAGCTTGTACGGGACAAACGGAGAAGCTTTCTTT. Amino acid sequence: CASSLYGTNGEAFF. Full variable domain (rest looked up from reference TRBV5-1 and TRBJ1-1): KAGVTQTPRYLIKTRGQQVTLSCSPISGHRSVSWYQQTPGQGLQFLFEYFSETQRNKGNFPGRFSGRQFSNSRSEMNVSTLELGDSALYLCASSLYGTNGEAFFGQGTRLTVV.

V gene TRBV18 combines with J gene TRBJ1-4, with D uncertain. CDR3 length: 11 residues. V was pared by 6 bases and J by 8 bases, with 7 bases between. CDR1 is KGHSH and CDR2 is LQKENI in the germline V gene. The CDR3 protein is CASSPGEKLFF. Written as DNA, the CDR3 is TGTGCCAGCTCCCCGGGGGAAAAACTGTTTTTT.

The J gene is TRBJ1-2, the V gene TRBV28; TRBD1 matches at 7 bases. This CDR3 spans 14 amino acids. CDR1 and CDR2 (germline): MDHEN, SYDVKM. V was pared by 6 bases and J by 1 base, with 5 bases of the junction left unmatched. CDR3 DNA: TGTGCCAGCAGCTGGGACAGAGGTAACTATGGCTACACCTTC. It codes for CASSWDRGNYGYTF.

This chain joins TRBV5-1 and TRBJ2-1; D may be TRBD2 (5 bases). Between the trimmed V and J ends, which lost 4 bases and 7 bases, there was a span of 18 bases. CDR3 length: 15 residues. Germline V CDR1 and CDR2: SGHRS, YFSETQ. The CDR3 is CASSLDRLLGNEQFF. In DNA, the CDR3 is TGCGCCAGCAGCCTGGACCGACTATTGGGGAATGAGCAGTTCTTC.

V usage is TRBV5-4 and J usage is TRBJ1-3; D may be TRBD1 (6 bases). V was shortened by 1 base and J by 0 bases, with 17 bases between the two germline ends. Germline CDR1 and CDR2: SGHNT and YYREEE (reference sequence). This CDR3 spans 18 amino acids. The CDR3 bases are TGTGCCAGCAGCTTGTGGGGTGACAGGATCTACTCTGGAAACACCATATATTTT. As protein: CASSLWGDRIYSGNTIYF.

This CDR3 reads CASSLAQRTKLFF. The CDR3 nucleotides are TGTGCCAGCAGTTTAGCGCAGCGGACAAAACTGTTTTTT. This rearrangement joins TRBV12-3 or TRBV12-4 to TRBJ1-4; D is undetermined. CDR3 length equals 13 residues. Between the trimmed V and J ends, which lost 0 bases and 10 bases, there was a span of 9 bases.

The V gene is TRBV18, the J gene TRBJ1-1, with 7 bases aligning to TRBD1. Germline-derived CDR1 and CDR2 are KGHSH and LQKENI. The ends lost 0 bases at V and 1 base at J; junction bases unmatched: 5. This CDR3 region has 16 residues. The CDR3 coding sequence is TGTGCCAGCTCACCACCGGGGGACAGTTGGAACACTGAAGCTTTCTTT. It specifies CASSPPGDSWNTEAFF.

The chain is built from TRBV19 and TRBJ1-1; D call uncertain. Per germline, CDR1 LNHDA and CDR2 SQIVND (reference sequence). The CDR3 contains 15 residues. Trimming took 1 base from V and 0 from J, leaving 9 bases between them. CDR3 amino acids: CASSIGPGMNTEAFF. In DNA, the CDR3 is TGTGCCAGTAGTATAGGTCCGGGGATGAACACTGAAGCTTTCTTT.

The rearrangement uses TRBV7-2 and TRBJ1-4, with a weak D call TRBD1 (5 bases). From germline, CDR1 is SGHTA and CDR2 FQGNSA. Deletions cut 1 base from V and 4 bases from J, with 10 bases between. The length of the CDR3 is 15 residues. The CDR3 DNA reads TGTGCCAGCAGCTTAGAATCAGGGCATAATGAAAAACTGTTTTTT. Translated, it gives CASSLESGHNEKLFF.